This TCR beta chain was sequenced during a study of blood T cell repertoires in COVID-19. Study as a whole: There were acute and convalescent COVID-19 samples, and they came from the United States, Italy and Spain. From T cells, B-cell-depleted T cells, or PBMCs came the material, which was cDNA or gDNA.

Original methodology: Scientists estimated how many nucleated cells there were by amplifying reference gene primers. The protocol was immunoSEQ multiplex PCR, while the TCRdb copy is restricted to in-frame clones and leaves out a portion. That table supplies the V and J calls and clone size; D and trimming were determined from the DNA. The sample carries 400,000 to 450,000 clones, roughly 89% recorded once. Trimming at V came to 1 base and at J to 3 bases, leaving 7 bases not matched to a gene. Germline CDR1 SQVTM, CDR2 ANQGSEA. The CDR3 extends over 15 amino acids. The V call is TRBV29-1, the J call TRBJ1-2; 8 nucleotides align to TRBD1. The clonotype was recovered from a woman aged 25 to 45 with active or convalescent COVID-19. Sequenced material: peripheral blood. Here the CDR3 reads CSVEGWTGSDYGYTF. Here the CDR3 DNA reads TGCAGCGTTGAAGGGTGGACAGGGTCTGACTATGGCTACACCTTC.